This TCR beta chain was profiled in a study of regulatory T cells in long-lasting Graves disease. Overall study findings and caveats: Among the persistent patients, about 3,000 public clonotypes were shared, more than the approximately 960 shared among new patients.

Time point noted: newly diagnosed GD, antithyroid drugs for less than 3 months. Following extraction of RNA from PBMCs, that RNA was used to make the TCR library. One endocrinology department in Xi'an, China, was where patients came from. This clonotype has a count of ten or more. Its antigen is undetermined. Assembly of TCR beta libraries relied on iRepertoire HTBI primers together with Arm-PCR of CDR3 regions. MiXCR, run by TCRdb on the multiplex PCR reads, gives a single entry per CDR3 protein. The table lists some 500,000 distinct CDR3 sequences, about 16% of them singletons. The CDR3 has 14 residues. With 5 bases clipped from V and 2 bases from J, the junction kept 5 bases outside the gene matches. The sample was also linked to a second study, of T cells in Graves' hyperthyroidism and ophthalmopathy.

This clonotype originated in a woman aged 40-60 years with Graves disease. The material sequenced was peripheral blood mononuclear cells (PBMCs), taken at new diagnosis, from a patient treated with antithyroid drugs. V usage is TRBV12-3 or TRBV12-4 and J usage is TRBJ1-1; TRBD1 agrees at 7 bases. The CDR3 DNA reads TGTGCCAGCAGTCCGGGACAGCAAAACACTGAAGCTTTCTTT. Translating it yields CASSPGQQNTEAFF.